This TCR beta chain appears in the sequencing data of a study of shared clonotypes between healthy human individuals. Study outcomes and limitations: Larger richness was generally estimated for naive than memory subsets. Non-shared clonotypes displayed generation probabilities falling below those of clonotypes present in all four donors.

Using immunoSEQ multiplex PCR, the repertoire was profiled, and TCRdb retains in-frame clones only, with some absent. The table includes some 2,000,000 clones, 90% to 95% detected once. Concerning this clone itself: Antigen: not known.

Recent vaccinations or acute infections were absent in the healthy HIV-negative adult donors. The sequenced sample consisted of naive CD4+ T cells sorted from blood. Subset described: CD45RA+ positively selected. This TCR was sampled from a man in his late teens or twenties in good health.

CDR3 loop: CASSEGQGGYGYTF. The CDR3, as DNA: TGTGCCAGCAGCGAGGGGCAGGGTGGCTATGGCTACACCTTC. This sequence joins TRBV9 and TRBJ1-2, with D possibly matching TRBD1 (5 bases). The CDR3 is 14 residues long. V lost 3 bases and J 4 bases, leaving 13 bases between the germline ends. Germline CDR1 is SGDLS and CDR2 is YYNGEE.